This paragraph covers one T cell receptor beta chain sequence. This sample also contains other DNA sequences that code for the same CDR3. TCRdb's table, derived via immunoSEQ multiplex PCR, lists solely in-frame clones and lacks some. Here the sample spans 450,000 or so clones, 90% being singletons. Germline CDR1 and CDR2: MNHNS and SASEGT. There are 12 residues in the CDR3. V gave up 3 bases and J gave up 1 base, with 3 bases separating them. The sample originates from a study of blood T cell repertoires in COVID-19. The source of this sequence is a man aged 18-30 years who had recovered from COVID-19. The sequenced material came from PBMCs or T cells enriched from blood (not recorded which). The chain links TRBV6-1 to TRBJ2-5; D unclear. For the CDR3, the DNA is TGTGCCAGCAGTGACGTCCAAGAGACCCAGTACTTC. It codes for CASSDVQETQYF.